This TCR beta chain was documented in a study of cytomegalovirus exposure and HLA in healthy donors. PCR employed 60 Vbeta and 13 Jbeta primers. The repertoire was sequenced with immunoSEQ multiplex PCR; TCRdb's copy has only in-frame clones and lacks some. Here the sample spans tens of thousands of clones, 55% to 80% being singletons. The CDR3 has 15 amino acids. Trimming removed 5 bases from V and 4 bases from J, with 15 bases in between. Per germline, CDR1 MDHEN and CDR2 SYDVKM. This clone was found a few times. The TCR originated in a woman aged 45 to 65 in good health and CMV-seropositive. The rearrangement uses TRBV28 and TRBJ2-1; possibly TRBD2 for D (7 bases). Sequenced sample: PBMCs. The CDR3 protein is CASSLGGARYNEQFF. In DNA form, the CDR3 reads TGTGCCAGCAGTCTAGGGGGGGCCAGATACAATGAGCAGTTCTTC. Together with reference TRBV28 and TRBJ2-1, the CDR3 gives the full variable domain: DVKVTQSSRYLVKRTGEKVFLECVQDMDHENMFWYRQDPGLGLRLIYFSYDVKMKEKGDIPEGYSVSREKKERFSLILESASTNQTSMYLCASSLGGARYNEQFFGPGTRLTVL.